These T cell receptor beta chains were read from a single sample in a study of long-term antiretroviral therapy in people with HIV. Only in-frame clones appear in the TCRdb table, and some are missing; sequencing was by immunoSEQ multiplex PCR. The sample shows around 20,000 clones, 80% to 90% of them seen only once. Sequencing used unsorted PBMCs, obtained 0.2 years before starting antiretroviral therapy. The receptors shown here come from a man between 18 and 35 years old with HIV. Both conserved end residues are part of each CDR3. The order of the fields is D gene, J gene, V gene, clone size, CDR3 protein, CDR3 DNA. The D gene is left open where the match is weak. The listing skips clone size in some rows; elsewhere it reads once, few, many or a size class.

TRBD1 | TRBJ2-7 | TRBV9 | NA | CASSVRDSESYEQYF | TGTGCCAGCAGCGTCCGGGACAGTGAATCCTACGAGCAGTACTTC
NA | TRBJ1-1 | TRBV10-3 | NA | CAISESFEGTEAFF | TGTGCCATCAGTGAGTCGTTCGAGGGCACTGAAGCTTTCTTT
NA | TRBJ2-7 | TRBV11-2 | few | CASSPRGGYEQYF | TGTGCCAGCAGCCCGCGGGGAGGCTACGAGCAGTACTTC
NA | TRBJ1-1 | TRBV6-6 | NA | CASSISPVAFF | TGTGCCAGCAGCATTTCCCCCGTAGCTTTCTTT
NA | TRBJ2-2 | TRBV4-2 | NA | CASSQVVEATGELFF | TGTGCCAGCAGCCAAGTCGTGGAGGCCACCGGGGAGCTGTTTTTT
TRBD1 | TRBJ2-1 | TRBV13 | NA | CASSLTGGPYNEQFF | TGTGCCAGCAGCTTAACAGGGGGGCCCTACAATGAGCAGTTCTTC
NA | TRBJ1-3 | TRBV6-5 | once | CASSYRSGRAGNTIYF | TGTGCCAGCAGTTACCGTAGCGGAAGGGCTGGAAACACCATATATTTT
NA | TRBJ2-6 | TRBV6-6 | NA | CASRRTDSSGANVLTF | TGTGCCAGCAGACGGACGGATAGCTCTGGGGCCAACGTCCTGACTTTC
TRBD2 | TRBJ2-1 | TRBV5-6 | NA | CASSFRGLAANEQFF | TGTGCCAGCAGCTTCAGGGGACTAGCGGCCAATGAGCAGTTCTTC
NA | TRBJ1-1 | TRBV6-5 | NA | CASSYSSGVGTEAFF | TGTGCCAGCAGTTACTCTTCAGGGGTGGGCACTGAAGCTTTCTTT
NA | TRBJ2-7 | TRBV7-2 | once | CASSLGTNLGEQYF | TGTGCCAGCAGCTTAGGGACTAACCTTGGCGAGCAGTACTTC
NA | TRBJ2-7 | TRBV4-3 | NA | CASSQNPGYEQYF | TGCGCCAGCAGCCAAAATCCGGGTTACGAGCAGTACTTC
NA | TRBJ2-1 | TRBV19 | once | CASSIELYNEQFF | TGTGCCAGTAGTATAGAACTTTACAATGAGCAGTTCTTC
NA | TRBJ2-5 | TRBV5-4 | few | CASSPTTGEGETQYF | TGTGCCAGCAGTCCGACCACAGGGGAGGGAGAGACCCAGTACTTC
NA | TRBJ2-1 | TRBV7-2 | few | CASSLNSGFHEQFF | TGTGCCAGCAGCCTCAACTCAGGGTTCCATGAGCAGTTCTTC
NA | TRBJ2-7 | TRBV6-5 | NA | CASRDSYEQYF | TGTGCCAGCAGGGACTCCTACGAGCAGTACTTC
NA | TRBJ2-5 | TRBV6-1 | NA | CASSEGTQYF | TGTGCCAGCAGTGAAGGGACCCAGTACTTC
NA | TRBJ2-7 | TRBV2 | NA | CASMGDSAYEQYF | TGTGCCAGCATGGGAGACTCAGCCTACGAGCAGTACTTC
TRBD2 | TRBJ2-7 | TRBV7-9 | NA | CASSGAGPYEQYF | TGTGCCAGCAGTGGAGCGGGGCCCTACGAGCAGTACTTC
NA | TRBJ1-1 | TRBV6-6 | NA | CASLFLRGTEAFF | TGTGCCAGCCTCTTCCTACGAGGGACTGAAGCTTTCTTT
TRBD1 | TRBJ2-7 | TRBV4-1 | NA | CASSQEDGTAYEQYF | TGCGCCAGCAGCCAAGAAGATGGGACAGCCTACGAGCAGTACTTC
NA | TRBJ2-5 | TRBV11-2 | few | CASSLDHGETQYF | TGTGCCAGCAGCTTAGATCATGGCGAGACCCAGTACTTC
TRBD1 | TRBJ1-4 | TRBV4-3 | NA | CASSRGQGADEKLFF | TGCGCCAGCAGCCGAGGACAGGGGGCTGATGAAAAACTGTTTTTT
NA | TRBJ1-5 | TRBV18 | NA | CASSPRGGNQPQHF | TGTGCCAGCTCACCAAGGGGAGGCAATCAGCCCCAGCATTTT
NA | TRBJ2-7 | TRBV7-2 | NA | CASRLNGVSTYEQYF | TGTGCCAGCAGACTTAACGGAGTTAGCACCTACGAGCAGTACTTC
NA | TRBJ1-2 | TRBV13 | once | CASSLGGGANYGYTF | TGTGCCAGCAGCTTAGGAGGGGGTGCAAACTATGGCTACACCTTC
TRBD1 | TRBJ1-1 | TRBV4-2 | NA | CASSQETGGYTEAFF | TGTGCCAGCAGCCAAGAAACAGGGGGCTACACTGAAGCTTTCTTT
TRBD1 | TRBJ1-4 | TRBV6-5 | NA | CASSHLRQGADKLFF | TGTGCCAGCAGTCACCTTAGACAGGGGGCAGACAAACTGTTTTTT
NA | TRBJ1-2 | TRBV28 | NA | CASSFRTGYNGYTF | TGTGCCAGCAGTTTCCGTACAGGGTATAATGGCTACACCTTC
NA | TRBJ1-1 | TRBV5-8 | NA | CASSLGLAEAFF | TGTGCCAGCAGCTTGGGGCTGGCTGAAGCTTTCTTT
NA | TRBJ2-1 | TRBV18 | NA | CASSPYTGSWGGNEQFF | TGTGCCAGCTCACCCTACACAGGGTCCTGGGGCGGCAATGAGCAGTTCTTC
NA | TRBJ2-1 | TRBV18 | NA | CASSPPTGRDLSTDNEQFF | TGTGCCAGCTCACCACCGACGGGGCGGGACCTCTCTACGGACAATGAGCAGTTCTTC
TRBD1 | TRBJ1-2 | TRBV27 | NA | CASSSGTVGGYTF | TGTGCCAGCAGTTCGGGGACAGTGGGTGGCTACACCTTC
NA | TRBJ1-5 | TRBV9 | NA | CASSDGTEYSNQPQHF | TGTGCCAGCAGCGACGGGACGGAATATAGCAATCAGCCCCAGCATTTT
TRBD2 | TRBJ2-5 | TRBV9 | NA | CASSQTGTMGTQYF | TGTGCCAGCAGCCAAACCGGGACTATGGGTACCCAGTACTTC
NA | TRBJ2-7 | TRBV14 | few | CASSQDLLYEQYF | TGTGCCAGCAGCCAAGACTTACTCTACGAGCAGTACTTC
NA | TRBJ2-7 | TRBV7-9 | NA | CASGVGGMEQYF | TGTGCCAGCGGGGTGGGGGGAATGGAGCAGTACTTC
TRBD2 | TRBJ2-1 | TRBV4-3 | NA | CASSQDPSGDGNEQFF | TGCGCCAGCAGCCAAGATCCCAGCGGGGACGGCAATGAGCAGTTCTTC
TRBD2 | TRBJ2-1 | TRBV6-6 | NA | CASGFGGANEQFF | TGTGCCAGTGGCTTCGGGGGGGCTAATGAGCAGTTCTTC
TRBD1 | TRBJ1-5 | TRBV7-3 | NA | CASSSDRGNQPQHF | TGTGCCAGCAGCTCAGACAGGGGCAATCAGCCCCAGCATTTT
TRBD1 | TRBJ2-2 | TRBV15 | NA | CATSLKGQEPWGELFF | TGTGCCACCAGCTTAAAGGGACAGGAACCCTGGGGGGAGCTGTTTTTT
TRBD2 | TRBJ2-5 | TRBV5-6 | NA | CASSLVLAGKETQYF | TGTGCCAGCAGCTTGGTACTAGCGGGAAAAGAGACCCAGTACTTC
NA | TRBJ2-1 | TRBV6-5 | NA | CASSQSGSYNEQFF | TGTGCCAGCAGTCAATCGGGCTCCTACAATGAGCAGTTCTTC
TRBD1 | TRBJ1-4 | TRBV6-1 | NA | CASSLDRVGEKLFF | TGTGCCAGCAGTTTGGACAGGGTGGGCGAAAAACTGTTTTTT
TRBD1 | TRBJ1-1 | TRBV6-5 | NA | CASRPGQGNTEAFF | TGTGCCAGCAGACCGGGACAGGGAAACACTGAAGCTTTCTTT
NA | TRBJ2-5 | TRBV18 | NA | CASSPPVEQTYPTQYF | TGTGCCAGCTCACCACCGGTGGAACAGACCTATCCGACCCAGTACTTC
NA | TRBJ2-7 | TRBV27 | NA | CASSSPSGGFYEQYF | TGTGCCAGCAGTTCCCCCTCCGGGGGTTTCTACGAGCAGTACTTC
NA | TRBJ2-3 | TRBV2 | NA | CASRGGGSFIDTQYF | TGTGCCAGCCGAGGGGGGGGCAGTTTCATAGATACGCAGTATTTT
NA | TRBJ2-5 | TRBV4-3 | NA | CASSLGPKETQYF | TGCGCCAGCAGCCTGGGACCTAAAGAGACCCAGTACTTC
TRBD2 | TRBJ2-7 | TRBV30 | NA | CAWALAGASYEQYF | TGTGCCTGGGCTCTAGCGGGGGCCTCCTACGAGCAGTACTTC
TRBD2 | TRBJ2-2 | TRBV7-3 | NA | CASRLTSGPGELFF | TGTGCCAGCAGGTTGACTAGCGGGCCCGGGGAGCTGTTTTTT
NA | TRBJ1-1 | TRBV27 | NA | CASSLTWSRSTEAFF | TGTGCCAGCAGCCTGACATGGAGTAGGAGCACTGAAGCTTTCTTT
NA | TRBJ1-2 | TRBV4-3 | NA | CASSQDTKGGVYGYTF | TGCGCCAGCAGCCAAGACACAAAGGGGGGCGTGTATGGCTACACCTTC
NA | TRBJ1-1 | TRBV19 | NA | CASSIPGHTEAFF | TGTGCCAGTAGTATACCGGGGCACACTGAAGCTTTCTTT